This entry features one T cell receptor beta chain sequence. The target antigen is unknown. Losses at the gene ends were 0 bases for V and 3 bases for J; bases not matched to a gene: 2. CDR3 size: 15 residues. Per the germline V gene, CDR1 is MNHNY and CDR2 is SVGAGI (reference sequence). Mixed chimerism was transient after nonmyeloablative marrow transplants from related graft donors. Unstimulated regulatory T cells (CD4+CD25+CD127-), CD4+CD25- non-regulatory cells, CD4 and CD8 cells were FACS-sorted from thawed PBMCs. The record originates from a study of Tregs in tolerant kidney transplant recipients. Study-wide findings and caveats: No direct test of biological reproducibility was done here.

Generated by immunoSEQ multiplex PCR, the TCRdb table keeps only in-frame clones and is missing some. The sample yields 90,000 or so clones, roughly 93% seen once. The specimen was CD4+ T cells from blood (PBMCs), collected 12 months after the transplant. The gene calls are TRBV6-6 and TRBJ2-3; 8 bases map to TRBD1. The sequence derives from a human patient who received a combined kidney and bone marrow transplant. The graft donor may have given rise to some T cells. The CDR3 coding sequence is TGTGCCAGCAGTTACTCGGACAGGGCTACAGATACGCAGTATTTT. Protein sequence: CASSYSDRATDTQYF.